The clone carrying this TCR beta chain was seen at least ten times. Previously described methods and listed TCR primers produced bulk TCR libraries. TCRdb processed the PCR reads anew with MiXCR; each CDR3 protein has one entry. Here the sample spans tens of thousands of distinct CDR3 sequences, approximately 25% being singletons. The V gene's germline CDR1 is SEHNR and CDR2 FQNEAQ (reference sequence). V trimming: 5 bases; J trimming: 1 base; junction bases outside the gene matches: 7. The CDR3 spans 15 residues. The sample originates from a study of molecular identifiers for immune sequencing clone quantification.

This sequence originates from a human donor in good health. Some libraries in this study had Jurkat cell RNA spiked in. The specimen sequenced was naive CD8+ T cells from blood, with Jurkat cell RNA spiked in. Subset denoted: FACS-sorted CD8+CD4-CCR7+CD45RA+ naive T cells. The chain combines TRBV7-9 with TRBJ1-1, with 7 bases lining up with TRBD1. The CDR3 DNA is TGTGCCAGCAGCGGTTGGACAGGAGCGAACACTGAAGCTTTCTTT. Protein sequence: CASSGWTGANTEAFF.